This T cell receptor (beta chain) was identified during a study of blood T cells in healthy people across ages. Looking at the study overall: Capture by template switching was about one barcoded beta molecule per two T cells. Study outcomes and limitations: A roughly linear fall in TCR beta diversity per million T cells was seen with increasing age.

Germline CDR1 and CDR2: DFQATT and SNEGSKA (reference sequence). This CDR3 region has 15 residues. V gave up 1 base and J gave up 3 bases; unmatched junction bases: 6. Caucasian individuals from Russia who were healthy and aged about 6 to 95 acted as donors. Extraction of total RNA produced a minimum of 6 micrograms from each sample. In the case of this clonotype: Its antigen is undetermined.

Next came a second PCR, run for about 7 to 12 cycles, which used a sample-barcoded 5' primer along with a J-beta primer mix. TCRdb reprocessed the 5' RACE reads with MiXCR, giving one entry per CDR3 protein. The repertoire includes roughly 1,800,000 distinct CDR3 sequences, 40% to 55% of them detected once, and about 2.1% sits in the top ten. Material: blood. This sequence originates from a woman aged 40 to 49 in good health. This chain connects TRBV20-1 to TRBJ2-5; 9 nucleotides agree with TRBD2. The CDR3 DNA reads as TGCAGTGCTAGAGTTAGCGGGGGTCCCAAAGAGACCCAGTACTTC. Encoded protein: CSARVSGGPKETQYF.